The 5 T cell receptor beta chains presented below share a single source sample, sequenced in a study of post-analysis software for immune sequencing data. Points from the study as a whole: Roughly five TRBV segments were more frequent in patients than controls; TRBV5-6, TRBV5-1 and TRBV20-1 belonged to this group.

Researchers reported that TCR beta cDNA libraries carried unique molecular identifiers. TCRdb fed the PCR reads into MiXCR, producing one record per CDR3 protein. The sample yields about 820,000 distinct CDR3 sequences, about 57% seen once. No cognate antigen is known for these TCRs. Material for sequencing was blood. Receptor source: a girl aged 5 to 17 with multiple sclerosis.

The J gene is TRBJ2-7, the V gene TRBV4-1; D is unresolved. The germline V gene has CDR1 MGHRA and CDR2 YSYEKL. The CDR3 extends over 15 amino acids. V was cut by 1 base and J by 2 bases, with 12 bases left in between. For the CDR3, the DNA is TGCGCCAGCAGCCAAGTCAGCGCGGCTGCCTACGAGCAGTACTTC. Its protein product is CASSQVSAAAYEQYF.

The chain carries TRBV7-2 and TRBJ2-7, with 7 bases fitting TRBD2. Germline CDR1 SGHTA, CDR2 FQGNSA. The trim removed 6 bases at V and 4 bases at J, leaving 12 bases unmatched. The CDR3 sequence is 15 residues long. CDR3 DNA sequence: TGTGCCAGCAGTCCAATAGCGGGCGCTTCTTACGAGCAGTACTTC. Translation gives CASSPIAGASYEQYF.

J is TRBJ2-7 and V is TRBV11-2; a possible D gene is TRBD2 (5 bases). Trimming cost V 6 bases and J 6 bases, with 15 bases left between them. The V gene's germline CDR1 is SGHAT and CDR2 FQNNGV. The CDR3 spans 13 residues. This CDR3 reads CASSPGLGGEQYF. Here the CDR3 DNA reads TGTGCCAGCAGTCCCGGACTGGGCGGCGAGCAGTACTTC.

J is TRBJ2-1 and V is TRBV5-4; 7 positions match TRBD2. V trimming: 6 bases; J trimming: 7 bases; junction bases outside the gene matches: 16. The CDR3 consists of 16 residues. CDR1 and CDR2 (germline): SGHNT, YYREEE (reference sequence). Here the CDR3 reads CASIKLTREGLNEQFF. DNA of the CDR3: TGTGCCAGCATCAAGCTTACGAGGGAGGGGTTGAATGAGCAGTTCTTC.

This chain connects TRBV9 to TRBJ2-1; 10 bases line up with TRBD2. The germline V gene encodes CDR1 SGDLS and CDR2 YYNGEE. The J segment lost 0 bases and the V segment lost 4 bases, leaving 7 bases of the junction unmatched. This CDR3 has 17 amino acids. The CDR3 DNA reads TGTGCCAGCAGCTTTCGGACTAGCGGAGCCTCCTACAATGAGCAGTTCTTC. Amino acids: CASSFRTSGASYNEQFF.